This TCR beta chain stems from a study of T-cell reconstitution after alpha-beta-depleted transplantation in children (TCRdb year 2016). Regarding the research as a whole: The study quantitatively tracked T-cell immune reconstitution after TCRalphabeta/CD19-depleted allogeneic hematopoietic cell transplantation in children using TCR repertoire profiling.

The full study reports these points: Over subsequent months, a decline in hyperexpanded clone frequencies was noted, and after one year, T-cell counts and TCRbeta diversity were mostly ascribed to newly produced T cells. In some patients, the high TCRbeta diversity seen at day 60 was put down to recipient T cells and intrathymic progenitors that had survived conditioning. The apparently early alphabetaT-cell count recovery about two months after transplant was reportedly dependent on only several hundred rapidly expanded clones derived from non-depleted graft cells.

Trimming costs V 0 bases and J 0 bases, and their ends lie 13 bases apart. From a lookup of the germline V gene (reference sequence), CDR1 and CDR2 are DFQATT and SNEGSKA. Its CDR3 holds 16 amino acids, cysteine through phenylalanine. Just CDR3 DNA is preserved here, 48 bases in frame from base 1. In light of the paper, this sample's treatment or condition label describes: allogeneic hematopoietic cell transplantation with graft depleted of TCRalphabeta T cells and CD19 B cells. Transplant recipients were children who received TCRalphabeta/CD19-depleted allogeneic hematopoietic cell grafts. This clonotype was seen repeatedly, ten times or more. Its antigen is still unknown. No clone much larger than this one lies a single base away; base qualities are absent. Library prep was done by PCR. Reads for this sample came from an Illumina HiSeq 2500. Molecular barcoding was employed in the preparation of TCR libraries, with unique molecular identifiers being used to normalize TCRbeta repertoire quantification. Starting from the raw public reads, TCRdb applied fastp trimming at Q25, assembled clones with MiXCR and retained in-frame beta chains. Rows merge per CDR3 protein into single entries with the most common DNA and genes. Across this sample there are around 240,000 distinct CDR3 sequences, with 7.5% to 9.5% seen only once. Jointly, the top ten make up nearly 6.5% of the sample.

Here the sequenced sample was PBMCs, mostly from graft donor cells, taken 180 days after TCRalphabeta/CD19-depleted stem cell transplant. Rearrangement joined TRBV20-1 to TRBJ2-3, with a tentative D gene TRBD2 over 6 matching bases. The TCR was taken from a male patient aged 10-17 years who had a stem cell transplant for acute lymphoblastic leukemia, so the T cells may come from the graft donor. The base sequence is TGCAGTGCTAGAGACCCTCGGGGGACTAGCACAGATACGCAGTATTTT. It translates to CSARDPRGTSTDTQYF.